The 8 T cell receptor beta chains below were found in one sample sequenced in a study of CD8+ T cells in alopecia areata. Indicated treatment: oral pan-JAK inhibitor, 5-10 mg twice daily. As the sequencing template, cDNA was produced by extracting RNA and reverse transcribing it. Using immunoSEQ multiplex PCR, the repertoire was profiled, and TCRdb retains in-frame clones only, with some absent. The sample yields 110,000 to 150,000 clones, about 59% seen once. The source material was CD8+ T cells sorted from blood, sampled at week 4, from a patient treated with tofacitinib. These receptors came from a human donor with alopecia areata.

V gene TRBV7-9 combines with J gene TRBJ2-3, with D hard to call. The CDR3 loop spans 12 amino acids. Per the germline V gene, CDR1 is SEHNR and CDR2 is FQNEAQ (reference sequence). Trimming left V 6 bases short and J 2 bases short, with 6 bases between. The CDR3 is CASSTDTDTQYF. As DNA, the CDR3 is TGTGCCAGCAGTACAGACACAGATACGCAGTATTTT.

The chain joins TRBV30 to TRBJ1-4, with D perhaps TRBD1 (6 bases). Trimming stripped 0 bases from V and 7 bases from J, with 12 bases between. Germline CDR1 and CDR2: GTSNPN and SVGIG (reference sequence). The CDR3 totals 14 residues. CDR3 residues: CAWSVQGLGEKLFF. The CDR3 nucleotides read TGTGCCTGGAGTGTCCAGGGGCTGGGTGAAAAACTGTTTTTT.

The chain joins TRBV4-1 to TRBJ1-6, with TRBD1 identical over 8 bases. The junction had 1 base not matched to a gene; V was cut back by 2 bases and J by 7 bases. Germline V CDR1 and CDR2: MGHRA, YSYEKL. This CDR3 contains 14 residues. CDR3 loop: CASSQRTGNSPLHF. The CDR3 DNA reads as TGCGCCAGCAGCCAACGGACAGGGAATTCACCCCTCCACTTT.

This clone was seen a few times. The chain carries TRBV10-3 and TRBJ1-5; D is possibly TRBD1 (6 bases). V lost 0 bases to trimming and J lost 0 bases, with 9 bases between them. Germline V gene lookup returns CDR1 ENHRY and CDR2 SYGVKD. The CDR3 is 16 residues long. DNA of the CDR3: TGTGCCATCAGTGAGTCGGGGGCGGCTAGCAATCAGCCCCAGCATTTT. Encoded protein: CAISESGAASNQPQHF.

This chain joins TRBV11-3 and TRBJ2-2, with D perhaps matching TRBD1 (6 bases). Trimming left V 4 bases short and J 4 bases short, with 16 bases between. CDR3 length: 16 residues. Germline V gene lookup returns CDR1 SGHNT and CDR2 YENEEA. CDR3 DNA sequence: TGTGCCAGCAGCTCGACAGGCAGGGAGTTCACCGGGGAGCTGTTTTTT. It is translated as CASSSTGREFTGELFF.

The gene calls are TRBV5-1 and TRBJ1-2, with D perhaps TRBD1 (5 bases). Germline V CDR1 and CDR2: SGHRS, YFSETQ. CDR3 size: 14 residues. Trimming took off 4 bases at V and 1 base at J, with 11 bases between the two ends. DNA for the CDR3: TGCGCCAGCAGCCCGGACACCCTTAACTATGGCTACACCTTC. Amino acid sequence: CASSPDTLNYGYTF. Based on the CDR3 plus reference TRBV5-1 and TRBJ1-2, the full variable domain is KAGVTQTPRYLIKTRGQQVTLSCSPISGHRSVSWYQQTPGQGLQFLFEYFSETQRNKGNFPGRFSGRQFSNSRSEMNVSTLELGDSALYLCASSPDTLNYGYTFGSGTRLTVV.

This clone was observed a handful of times. This rearrangement joins TRBV4-1 to TRBJ2-1, with TRBD2 identical over 7 bases. CDR3 length: 17 amino acids. The V segment lost 4 bases and the J segment 0 bases; nucleotides outside the gene matches: 9. The V gene's germline CDR1 is MGHRA and CDR2 YSYEKL. CDR3 nucleotides: TGCGCCAGCAGCCCACGGGGGGTAGCTACCTCCTACAATGAGCAGTTCTTC. Translated, it gives CASSPRGVATSYNEQFF.

This clone has more than one count but fewer than ten. J is TRBJ2-3 and V is TRBV5-8; 8 nucleotides align to TRBD2. The germline V gene has CDR1 SGHTS and CDR2 YDEGEE. The CDR3 runs 17 residues. Trimming at V came to 0 bases and at J to 4 bases, leaving 10 bases not matched to a gene. CDR3 amino acids: CASSLVSGLGGADTQYF. CDR3 in DNA: TGTGCCAGCAGCTTGGTGTCGGGACTAGGAGGTGCAGATACGCAGTATTTT.